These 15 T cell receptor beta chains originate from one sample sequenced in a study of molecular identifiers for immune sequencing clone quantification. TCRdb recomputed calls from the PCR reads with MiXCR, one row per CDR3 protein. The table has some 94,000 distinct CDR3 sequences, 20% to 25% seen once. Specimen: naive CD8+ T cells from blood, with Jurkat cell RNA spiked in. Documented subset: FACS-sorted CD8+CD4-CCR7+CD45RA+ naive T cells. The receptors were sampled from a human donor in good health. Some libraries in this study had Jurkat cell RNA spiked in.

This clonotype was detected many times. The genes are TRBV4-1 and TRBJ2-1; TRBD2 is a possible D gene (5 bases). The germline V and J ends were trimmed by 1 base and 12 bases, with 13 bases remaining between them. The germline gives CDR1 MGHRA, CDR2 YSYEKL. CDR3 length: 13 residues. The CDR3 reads CASSQVGLGGQFF. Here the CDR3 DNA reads TGCGCCAGCAGCCAAGTTGGACTTGGAGGGCAGTTCTTC.

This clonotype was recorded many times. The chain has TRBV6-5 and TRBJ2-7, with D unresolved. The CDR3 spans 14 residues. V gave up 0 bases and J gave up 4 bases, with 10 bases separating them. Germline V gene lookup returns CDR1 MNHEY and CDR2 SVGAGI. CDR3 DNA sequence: TGTGCCAGCAGTTACTCGTCTGCAGTGTACGAGCAGTACTTC. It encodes CASSYSSAVYEQYF.

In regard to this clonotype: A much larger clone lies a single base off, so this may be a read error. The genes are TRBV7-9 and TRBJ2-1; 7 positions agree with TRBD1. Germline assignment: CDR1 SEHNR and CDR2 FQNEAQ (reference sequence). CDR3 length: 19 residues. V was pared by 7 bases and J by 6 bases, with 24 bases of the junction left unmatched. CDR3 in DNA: TGTGCCAGCAACCACCCCCTTCCTCCTCCGGGACAGAAGGTCAATGAGCAGTTCTTC. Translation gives CASNHPLPPPGQKVNEQFF.

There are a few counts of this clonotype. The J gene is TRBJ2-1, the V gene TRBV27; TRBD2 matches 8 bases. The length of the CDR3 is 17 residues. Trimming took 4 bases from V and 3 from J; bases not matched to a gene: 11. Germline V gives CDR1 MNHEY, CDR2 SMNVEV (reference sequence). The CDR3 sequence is CASSSPGTRSLYNEQFF. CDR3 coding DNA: TGTGCCAGCAGTTCGCCCGGGACTAGAAGTCTCTACAATGAGCAGTTCTTC.

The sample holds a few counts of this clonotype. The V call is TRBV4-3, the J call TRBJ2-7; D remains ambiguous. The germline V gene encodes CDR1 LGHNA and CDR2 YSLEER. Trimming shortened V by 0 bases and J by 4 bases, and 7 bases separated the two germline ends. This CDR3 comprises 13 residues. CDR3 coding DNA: TGCGCCAGCAGCCAAGACATCGGGTACGAGCAGTACTTC. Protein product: CASSQDIGYEQYF.

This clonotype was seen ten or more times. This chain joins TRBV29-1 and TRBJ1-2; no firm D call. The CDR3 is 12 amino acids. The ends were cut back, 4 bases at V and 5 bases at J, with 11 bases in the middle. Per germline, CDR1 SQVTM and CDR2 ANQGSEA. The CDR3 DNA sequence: TGCAGCGTTGGAGAGGGTAATTATGGCTACACCTTC. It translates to CSVGEGNYGYTF.

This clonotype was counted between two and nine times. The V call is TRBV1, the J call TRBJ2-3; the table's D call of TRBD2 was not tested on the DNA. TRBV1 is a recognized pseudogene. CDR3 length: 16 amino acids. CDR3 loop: CTSSLPSGTSTDTQYF. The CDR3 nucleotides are TGCACCAGCAGCCTTCCTAGCGGGACTAGCACAGATACGCAGTATTTT.

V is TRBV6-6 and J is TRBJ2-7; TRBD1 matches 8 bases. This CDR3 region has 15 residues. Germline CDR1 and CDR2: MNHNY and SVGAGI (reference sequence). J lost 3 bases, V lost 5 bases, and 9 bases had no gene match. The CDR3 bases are TGTGCCAGCAGTGATGCAGGGGGCGCGAGCTACGAGCAGTACTTC. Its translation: CASSDAGGASYEQYF.

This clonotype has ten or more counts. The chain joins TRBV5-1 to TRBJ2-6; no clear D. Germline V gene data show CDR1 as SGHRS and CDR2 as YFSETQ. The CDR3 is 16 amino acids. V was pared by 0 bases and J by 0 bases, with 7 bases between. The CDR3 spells CASSLVSDSGANVLTF. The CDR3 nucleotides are TGCGCCAGCAGCTTGGTTTCGGACTCTGGGGCCAACGTCCTGACTTTC. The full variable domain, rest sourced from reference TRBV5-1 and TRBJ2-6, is KAGVTQTPRYLIKTRGQQVTLSCSPISGHRSVSWYQQTPGQGLQFLFEYFSETQRNKGNFPGRFSGRQFSNSRSEMNVSTLELGDSALYLCASSLVSDSGANVLTFGAGSRLTVL.

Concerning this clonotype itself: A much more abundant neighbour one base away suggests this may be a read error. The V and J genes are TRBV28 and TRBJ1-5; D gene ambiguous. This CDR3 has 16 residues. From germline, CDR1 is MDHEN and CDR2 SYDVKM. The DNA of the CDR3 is TGTGCCGGCAGTTTATTAGGTGGGGTAGGCAATCAGCCCCAGCATTTT. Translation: CAGSLLGGVGNQPQHF.

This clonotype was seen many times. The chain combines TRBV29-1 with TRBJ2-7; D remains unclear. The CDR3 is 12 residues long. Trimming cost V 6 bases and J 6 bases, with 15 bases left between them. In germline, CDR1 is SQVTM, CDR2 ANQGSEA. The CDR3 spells CSVENAGSEQYF. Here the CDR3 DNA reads TGCAGCGTGGAAAACGCAGGCAGCGAGCAGTACTTC.

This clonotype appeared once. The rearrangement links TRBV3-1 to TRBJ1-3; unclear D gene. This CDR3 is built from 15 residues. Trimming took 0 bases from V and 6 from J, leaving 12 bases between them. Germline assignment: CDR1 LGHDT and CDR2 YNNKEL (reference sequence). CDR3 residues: CASSQDLTVENTIYF. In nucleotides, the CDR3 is TGTGCCAGCAGCCAAGATTTGACGGTGGAAAACACCATATATTTT. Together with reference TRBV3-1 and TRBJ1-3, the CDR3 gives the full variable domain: DTAVSQTPKYLVTQMGNDKSIKCEQNLGHDTMYWYKQDSKKFLKIMFSYNNKELIINETVPNRFSPKSPDKAHLNLHINSLELGDSAVYFCASSQDLTVENTIYFGEGSWLTVV.

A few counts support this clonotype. DNA for the CDR3: TGTGCCAGCAGCTTTATGGGCGGAAACACCATATATTTT. Protein product: CASSFMGGNTIYF. The rearrangement joins TRBV11-2 to TRBJ1-3; D uncertain. The CDR3 runs to 13 residues. V shed 3 bases and J shed 4 bases, with 7 bases lying between them. Looked up from germline, CDR1 is SGHAT and CDR2 is FQNNGV.

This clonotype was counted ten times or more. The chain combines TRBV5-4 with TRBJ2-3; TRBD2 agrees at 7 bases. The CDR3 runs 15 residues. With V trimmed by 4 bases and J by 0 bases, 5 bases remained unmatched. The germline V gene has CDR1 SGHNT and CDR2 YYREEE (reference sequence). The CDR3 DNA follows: TGTGCCAGCAGCCCTAGCGGAACTAGCACAGATACGCAGTATTTT. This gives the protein CASSPSGTSTDTQYF.

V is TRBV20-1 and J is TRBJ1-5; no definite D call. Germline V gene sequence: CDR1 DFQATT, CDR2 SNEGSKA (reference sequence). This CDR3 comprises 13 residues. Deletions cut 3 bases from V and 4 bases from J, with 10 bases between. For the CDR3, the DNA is TGCAGTGCTAGGGGCATTGAGAATCAGCCCCAGCATTTT. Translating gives CSARGIENQPQHF.